This entry is about one TCR beta chain. Antigen specificity is unknown. CDR3 length equals 14 residues. Trimming at V came to 1 base and at J to 8 bases, leaving 8 bases not matched to a gene. Looked up from germline, CDR1 is SGHAT and CDR2 is FQNNGV. The source of the sample is a study of T cells in tuberculosis. Points from the study as a whole: Active tuberculosis TCR-alpha repertoires lay closer to GMM-specific TCRs than IGRA-negative controls, suggesting clonal expansion.

On average approximately 90,000 T cells per donor were immunosequenced. Here immunoSEQ multiplex PCR was the method, and the copy in TCRdb shows in-frame clones only, minus some. The table lists over 35,000 clones, approximately 95% of them singletons, with approximately 3.8% in the top ten. The V and J genes are TRBV11-2 and TRBJ2-7; 7 bases agree with TRBD1. The source material was PBMCs. The TCR was taken from a donor aged 10 to 29 with latent tuberculosis or without tuberculosis infection. Here the CDR3 DNA reads TGTGCCAGCAGCTTAGGTGTTTCGGGACAGAAGCAGTACTTC. Protein product: CASSLGVSGQKQYF.